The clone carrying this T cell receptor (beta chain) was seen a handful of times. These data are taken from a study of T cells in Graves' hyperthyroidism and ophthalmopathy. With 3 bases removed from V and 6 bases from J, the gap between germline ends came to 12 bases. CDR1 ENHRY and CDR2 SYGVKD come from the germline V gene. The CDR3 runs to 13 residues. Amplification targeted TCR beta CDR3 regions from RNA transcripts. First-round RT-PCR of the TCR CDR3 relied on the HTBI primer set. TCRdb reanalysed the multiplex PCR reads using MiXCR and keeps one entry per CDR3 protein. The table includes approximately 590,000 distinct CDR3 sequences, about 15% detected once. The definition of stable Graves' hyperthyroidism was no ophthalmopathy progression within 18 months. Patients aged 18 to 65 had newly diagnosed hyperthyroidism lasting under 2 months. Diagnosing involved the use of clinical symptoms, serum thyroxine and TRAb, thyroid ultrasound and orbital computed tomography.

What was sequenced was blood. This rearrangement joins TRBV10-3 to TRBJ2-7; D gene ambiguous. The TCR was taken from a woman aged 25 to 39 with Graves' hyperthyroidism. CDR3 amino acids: CAISDGLASEQYF. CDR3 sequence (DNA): TGTGCCATCAGTGACGGTCTGGCGAGCGAGCAGTACTTC.